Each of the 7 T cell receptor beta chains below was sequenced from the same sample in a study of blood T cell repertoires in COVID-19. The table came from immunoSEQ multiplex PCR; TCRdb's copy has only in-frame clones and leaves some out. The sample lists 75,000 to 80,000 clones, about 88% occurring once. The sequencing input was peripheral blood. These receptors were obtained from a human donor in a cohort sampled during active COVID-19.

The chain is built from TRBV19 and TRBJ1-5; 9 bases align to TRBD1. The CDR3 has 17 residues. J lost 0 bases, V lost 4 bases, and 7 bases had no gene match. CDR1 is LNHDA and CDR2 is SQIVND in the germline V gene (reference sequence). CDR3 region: CASSKDRGRGSNQPQHF. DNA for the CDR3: TGTGCCAGTAGTAAGGACAGGGGAAGGGGTAGCAATCAGCCCCAGCATTTT.

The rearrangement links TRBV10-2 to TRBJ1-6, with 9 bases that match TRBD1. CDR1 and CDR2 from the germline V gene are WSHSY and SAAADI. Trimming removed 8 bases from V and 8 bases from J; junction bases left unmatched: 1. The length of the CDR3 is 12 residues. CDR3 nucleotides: TGCGCCAGCGACAGGGGGGATTCACCCCTCCACTTT. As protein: CASDRGDSPLHF.

CDR3 sequence: CASSQGVASGRSNEQFF. The CDR3 bases are TGTGCCAGCAGCCAAGGTGTCGCTAGCGGGAGATCAAATGAGCAGTTCTTC. The chain combines TRBV3-1 (or the pseudogene TRBV3-2) with TRBJ2-1; 10 bases map to TRBD2. V gave up 1 base and J gave up 7 bases; unmatched junction bases: 10. The CDR3 contains 17 residues. Germline loops: CDR1 LGHDT, CDR2 YNNKEL (reference sequence).

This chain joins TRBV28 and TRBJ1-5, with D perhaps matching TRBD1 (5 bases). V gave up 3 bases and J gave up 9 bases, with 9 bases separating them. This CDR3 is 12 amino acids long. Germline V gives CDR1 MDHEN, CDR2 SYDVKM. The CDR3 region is CASSLGQGPQHF. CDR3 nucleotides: TGTGCCAGCAGTTTGGGGCAGGGGCCCCAGCATTTT.

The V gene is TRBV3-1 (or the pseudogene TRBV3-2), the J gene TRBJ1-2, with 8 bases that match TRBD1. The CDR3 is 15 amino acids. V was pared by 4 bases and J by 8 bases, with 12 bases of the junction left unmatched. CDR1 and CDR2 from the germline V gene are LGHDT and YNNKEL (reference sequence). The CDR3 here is CASSLRTGQGDGYTF. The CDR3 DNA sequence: TGTGCCAGCAGCCTGAGAACAGGACAGGGCGACGGCTACACCTTC.

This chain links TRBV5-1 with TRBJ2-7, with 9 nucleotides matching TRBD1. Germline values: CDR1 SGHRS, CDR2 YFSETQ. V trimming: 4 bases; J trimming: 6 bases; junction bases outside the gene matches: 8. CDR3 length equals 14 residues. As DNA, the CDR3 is TGCGCCAGCAGCGAGGGACAGGGATCGGGCGAGCAGTACTTC. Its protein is CASSEGQGSGEQYF.

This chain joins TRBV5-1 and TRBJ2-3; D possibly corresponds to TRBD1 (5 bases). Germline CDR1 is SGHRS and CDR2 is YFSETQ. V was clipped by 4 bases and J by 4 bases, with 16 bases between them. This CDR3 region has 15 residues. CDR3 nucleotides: TGCGCCAGCAGCGTCAGGGCAATCAGTGCAGATACGCAGTATTTT. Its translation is CASSVRAISADTQYF.